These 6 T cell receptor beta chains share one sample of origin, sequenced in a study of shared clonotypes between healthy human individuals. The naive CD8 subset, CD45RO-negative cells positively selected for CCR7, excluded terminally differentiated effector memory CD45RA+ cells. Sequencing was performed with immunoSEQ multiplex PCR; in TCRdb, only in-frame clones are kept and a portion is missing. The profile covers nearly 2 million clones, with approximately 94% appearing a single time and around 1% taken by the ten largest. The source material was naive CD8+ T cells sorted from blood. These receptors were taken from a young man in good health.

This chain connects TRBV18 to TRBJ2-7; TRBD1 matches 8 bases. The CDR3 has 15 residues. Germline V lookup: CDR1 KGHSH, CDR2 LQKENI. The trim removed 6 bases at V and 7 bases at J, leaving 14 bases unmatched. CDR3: CASSRGQGQLREQYF. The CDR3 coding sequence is TGTGCCAGCTCCCGCGGACAGGGTCAATTGAGGGAGCAGTACTTC.

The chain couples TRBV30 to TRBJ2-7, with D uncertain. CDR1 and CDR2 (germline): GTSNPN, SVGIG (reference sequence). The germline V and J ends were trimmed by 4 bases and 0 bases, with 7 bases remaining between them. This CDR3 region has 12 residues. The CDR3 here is CAWNLGSYEQYF. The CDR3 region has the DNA TGTGCCTGGAATCTTGGCTCCTACGAGCAGTACTTC. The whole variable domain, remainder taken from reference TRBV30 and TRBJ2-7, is SQTIHQWPATLVQPVGSPLSLECTVEGTSNPNLYWYRQAAGRGLQLLFYSVGIGQISSEVPQNLSASRPQDRQFILSSKKLLLSDSGFYLCAWNLGSYEQYFGPGTRLTVT.

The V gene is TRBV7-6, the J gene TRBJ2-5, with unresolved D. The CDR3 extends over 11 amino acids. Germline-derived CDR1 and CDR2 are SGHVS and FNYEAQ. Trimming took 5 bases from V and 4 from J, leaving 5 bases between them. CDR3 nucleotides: TGTGCCAGCAGCCCGGCAGAGACCCAGTACTTC. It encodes CASSPAETQYF.

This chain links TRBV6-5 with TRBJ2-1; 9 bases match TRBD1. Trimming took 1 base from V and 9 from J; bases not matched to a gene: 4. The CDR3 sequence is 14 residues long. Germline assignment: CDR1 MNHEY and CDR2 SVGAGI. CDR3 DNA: TGTGCCAGCAGTTACTGGACAGGGGAGAGTGAGCAGTTCTTC. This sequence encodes CASSYWTGESEQFF.

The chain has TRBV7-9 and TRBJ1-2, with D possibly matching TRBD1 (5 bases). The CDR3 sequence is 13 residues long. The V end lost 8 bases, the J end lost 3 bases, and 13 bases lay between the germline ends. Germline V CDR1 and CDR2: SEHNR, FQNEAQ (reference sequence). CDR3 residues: CASLGGEDYGYTF. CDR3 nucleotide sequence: TGTGCCAGCCTCGGGGGAGAGGACTATGGCTACACCTTC.

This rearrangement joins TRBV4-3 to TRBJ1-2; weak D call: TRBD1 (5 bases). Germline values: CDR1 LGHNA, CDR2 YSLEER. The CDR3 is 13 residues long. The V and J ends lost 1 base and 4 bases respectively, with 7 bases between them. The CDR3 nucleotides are TGCGCCAGCAGCCAAGTTCAGGGCTATGGCTACACCTTC. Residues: CASSQVQGYGYTF.